The following is a T cell receptor beta chain sequence with its context. Antigen specificity is unknown. Template switching incorporated UMIs with a 6-nucleotide sample barcode. The cDNA of both the TCRalpha and TCRbeta chains was subjected to two nested PCRs of approximately 16 and 10 cycles. TCRdb reworked the 5' RACE reads into one entry per CDR3 protein, no DNA. In all, the sample yields 400,000 to 500,000 distinct CDR3 sequences. This sample is drawn from a study of monozygotic twins with inflammatory bowel disease. The germline gives CDR1 SGHVS, CDR2 FNYEAQ. CDR3 length: 14 amino acids. Whole-study findings and limits: Support for a single strong signal or clonotype associated with IBD was absent.

The chain uses TRBV7-6 and TRBJ2-5; without DNA, the TCRdb call of TRBD2 cannot be checked. Sequences were obtained from blood. The TCR originated in a human donor with ulcerative colitis or Crohn's disease, or a healthy co-twin of an affected twin (not recorded which). This chain's CDR3 is CASRGAVGEETQYF.